The entry below gives a single T cell receptor (beta chain) sequence along with its context. What it recognizes is unknown. The data were obtained in a study of cytomegalovirus exposure and HLA in healthy donors. Notes on the study in general: In vitro experiments confirmed that three CMV-associated chains were specific for CMV antigens.

V was clipped by 4 bases and J by 5 bases, with 16 bases between them. The CDR3 length is 16 residues. Germline V lookup: CDR1 SGHRS, CDR2 YFSETQ. Produced via immunoSEQ multiplex PCR; TCRdb's table is partial and in-frame only. This table holds about 63,000 clones, more than 80% found once. The sample consisted of PBMCs. The V gene is TRBV5-1, the J gene TRBJ1-6, with D maybe TRBD1 (5 bases). This clonotype was sampled from a woman aged 18-29 years in good health and CMV-seronegative. The DNA for the CDR3 is TGCGCCAGCAGCCTCGGTGCCGGGGGGGATAATTCACCCCTCCACTTT. Protein: CASSLGAGGDNSPLHF. The entire variable domain, with the rest obtained from reference TRBV5-1 and TRBJ1-6, is as follows: KAGVTQTPRYLIKTRGQQVTLSCSPISGHRSVSWYQQTPGQGLQFLFEYFSETQRNKGNFPGRFSGRQFSNSRSEMNVSTLELGDSALYLCASSLGAGGDNSPLHFGNGTRLTVT.